The T cell receptor beta chain described here comes from a study of blood T cell repertoires in COVID-19. As for the study in general: Sources were T cells, B-cell-depleted T cells, or PBMCs; the material itself was cDNA or gDNA.

Symptom resolution, clearance, or two negative PCRs marked the recovered donors of Cohort 3. Study processing details: Estimation of nucleated cell counts was performed using reference gene primer amplification. Clones were sequenced by immunoSEQ multiplex PCR, and TCRdb holds only the in-frame ones, with some missing. For V, J and clone size, that table is used; D and trimming come from the DNA. The sample carries over 250,000 clones, around nine tenths recorded once. The CDR3 contains 17 residues. With 4 bases removed from V and 2 bases from J, the gap between germline ends came to 19 bases. Germline CDR1 and CDR2: SGHNT and YYREEE (reference sequence).

The clonotype comes from a woman aged 25 to 39 who had recovered from COVID-19. The sample comprised PBMCs or T cells enriched from blood (not recorded which). The chain is built from TRBV5-4 and TRBJ2-1; perhaps TRBD2 as D (6 bases). CDR3 sequence reads: CASSPHPGGSPYNEQFF. The CDR3, as DNA: TGTGCCAGCAGCCCCCACCCCGGGGGTTCTCCCTACAATGAGCAGTTCTTC.